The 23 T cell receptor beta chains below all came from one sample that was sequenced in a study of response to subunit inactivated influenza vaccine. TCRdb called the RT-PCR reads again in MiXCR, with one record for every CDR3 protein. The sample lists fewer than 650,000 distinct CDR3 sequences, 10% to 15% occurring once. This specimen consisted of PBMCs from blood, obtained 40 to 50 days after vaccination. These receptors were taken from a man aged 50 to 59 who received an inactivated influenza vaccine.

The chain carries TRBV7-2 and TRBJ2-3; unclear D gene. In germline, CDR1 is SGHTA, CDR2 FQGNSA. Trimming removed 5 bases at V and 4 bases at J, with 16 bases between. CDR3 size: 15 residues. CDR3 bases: TGTGCCAGCAGCCCCATGGCGGCCCCATCAGATACGCAGTATTTT. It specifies CASSPMAAPSDTQYF.

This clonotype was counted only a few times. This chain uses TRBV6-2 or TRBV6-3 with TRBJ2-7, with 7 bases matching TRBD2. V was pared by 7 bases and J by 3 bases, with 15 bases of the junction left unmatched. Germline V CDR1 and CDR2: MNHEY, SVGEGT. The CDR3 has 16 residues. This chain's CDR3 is CASTNSLAEVRYEQYF. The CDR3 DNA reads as TGTGCCAGCACAAATAGTCTAGCGGAAGTGCGCTACGAGCAGTACTTC.

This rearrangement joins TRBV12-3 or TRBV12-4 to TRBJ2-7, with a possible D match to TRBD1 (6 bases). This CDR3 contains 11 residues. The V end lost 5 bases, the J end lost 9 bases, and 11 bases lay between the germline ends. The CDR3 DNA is TGTGCCAGCAGTGACAGGTTCGGGCAGTACTTC. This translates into CASSDRFGQYF.

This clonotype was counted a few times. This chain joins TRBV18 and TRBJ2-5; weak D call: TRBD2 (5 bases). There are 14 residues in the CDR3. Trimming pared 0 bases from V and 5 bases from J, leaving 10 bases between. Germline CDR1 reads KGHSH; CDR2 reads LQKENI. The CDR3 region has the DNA TGTGCCAGCTCACCACCAACTAGTAGGGAGACCCAGTACTTC. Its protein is CASSPPTSRETQYF. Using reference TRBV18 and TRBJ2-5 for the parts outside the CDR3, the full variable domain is NAGVMQNPRHLVRRRGQEARLRCSPMKGHSHVYWYRQLPEEGLKFMVYLQKENIIDESGMPKERFSAEFPKEGPSILRIQQVVRGDSAAYFCASSPPTSRETQYFGPGTRLLVL.

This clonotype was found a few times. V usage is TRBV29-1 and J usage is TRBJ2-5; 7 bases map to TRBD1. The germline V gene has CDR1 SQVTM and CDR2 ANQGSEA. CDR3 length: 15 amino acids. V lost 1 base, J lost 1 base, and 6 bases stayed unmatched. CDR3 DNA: TGCAGCGTTGAAGCTCGAGACAGGGTCCAAGAGACCCAGTACTTC. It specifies CSVEARDRVQETQYF.

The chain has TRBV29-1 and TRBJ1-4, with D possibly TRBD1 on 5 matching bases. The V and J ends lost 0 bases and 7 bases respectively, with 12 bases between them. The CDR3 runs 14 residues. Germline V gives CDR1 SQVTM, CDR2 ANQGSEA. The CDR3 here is CSVEDQARGEKLFF. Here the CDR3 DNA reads TGCAGCGTTGAAGATCAGGCTAGGGGTGAAAAACTGTTTTTT.

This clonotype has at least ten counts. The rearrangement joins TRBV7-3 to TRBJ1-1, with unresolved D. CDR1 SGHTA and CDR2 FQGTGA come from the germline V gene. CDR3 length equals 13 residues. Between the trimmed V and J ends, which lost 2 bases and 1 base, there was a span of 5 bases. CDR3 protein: CASSLQENTEAFF. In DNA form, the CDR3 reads TGTGCCAGCAGCTTACAGGAGAACACTGAAGCTTTCTTT.

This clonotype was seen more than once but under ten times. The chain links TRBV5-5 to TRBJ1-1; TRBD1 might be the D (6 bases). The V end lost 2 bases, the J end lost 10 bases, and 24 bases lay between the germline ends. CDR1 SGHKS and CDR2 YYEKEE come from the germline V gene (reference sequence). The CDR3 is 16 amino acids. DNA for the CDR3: TGTGCCAGCAGCTTACACCCGGATGCCAGGGGAGGAAGAGCTTTCTTT. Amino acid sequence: CASSLHPDARGGRAFF. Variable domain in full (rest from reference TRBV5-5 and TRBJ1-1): DAGVTQSPTHLIKTRGQQVTLRCSPISGHKSVSWYQQVLGQGPQFIFQYYEKEERGRGNFPDRFSARQFPNYSSELNVNALLLGDSALYLCASSLHPDARGGRAFFGQGTRLTVV.

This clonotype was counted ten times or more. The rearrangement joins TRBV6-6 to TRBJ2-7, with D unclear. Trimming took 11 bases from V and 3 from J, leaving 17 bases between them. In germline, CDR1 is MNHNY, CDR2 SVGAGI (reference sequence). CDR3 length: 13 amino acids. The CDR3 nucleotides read TGTGCCGGAATGGGTGTTACCCTCTACGAGCAGTACTTC. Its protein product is CAGMGVTLYEQYF.

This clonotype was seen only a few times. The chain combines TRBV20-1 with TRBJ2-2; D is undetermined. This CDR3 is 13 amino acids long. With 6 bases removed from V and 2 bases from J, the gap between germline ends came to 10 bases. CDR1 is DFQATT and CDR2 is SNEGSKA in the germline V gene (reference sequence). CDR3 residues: CSARQPNTGELFF. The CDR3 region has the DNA TGCAGTGCCCGGCAGCCCAACACCGGGGAGCTGTTTTTT.

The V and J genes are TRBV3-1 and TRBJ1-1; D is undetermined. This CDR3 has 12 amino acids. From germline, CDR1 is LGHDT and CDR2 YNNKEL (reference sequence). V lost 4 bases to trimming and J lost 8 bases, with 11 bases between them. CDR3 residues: CASSRGKDEAFF. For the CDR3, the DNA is TGTGCCAGCAGCCGCGGGAAGGACGAAGCTTTCTTT. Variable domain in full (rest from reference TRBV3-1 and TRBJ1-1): DTAVSQTPKYLVTQMGNDKSIKCEQNLGHDTMYWYKQDSKKFLKIMFSYNNKELIINETVPNRFSPKSPDKAHLNLHINSLELGDSAVYFCASSRGKDEAFFGQGTRLTVV.

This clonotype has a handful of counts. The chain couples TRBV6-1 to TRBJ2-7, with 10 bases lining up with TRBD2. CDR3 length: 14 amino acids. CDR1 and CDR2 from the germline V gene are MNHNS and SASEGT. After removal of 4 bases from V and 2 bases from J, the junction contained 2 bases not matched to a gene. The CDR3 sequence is CASSAGLAAYEQYF. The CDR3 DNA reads TGTGCCAGCAGTGCAGGACTAGCGGCCTACGAGCAGTACTTC.

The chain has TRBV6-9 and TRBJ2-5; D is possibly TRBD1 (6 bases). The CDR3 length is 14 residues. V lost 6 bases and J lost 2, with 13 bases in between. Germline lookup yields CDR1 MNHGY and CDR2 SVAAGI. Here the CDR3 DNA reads TGTGCCAGCAGCACAGGGCCCTCGCAAGAGACCCAGTACTTC. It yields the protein CASSTGPSQETQYF.

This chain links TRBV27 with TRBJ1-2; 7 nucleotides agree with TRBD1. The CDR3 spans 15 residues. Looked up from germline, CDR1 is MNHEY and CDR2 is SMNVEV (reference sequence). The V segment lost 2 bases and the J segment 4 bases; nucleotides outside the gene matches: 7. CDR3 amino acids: CASSLRQGGGYGYTF. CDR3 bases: TGTGCCAGCAGTTTAAGACAGGGTGGAGGCTATGGCTACACCTTC.

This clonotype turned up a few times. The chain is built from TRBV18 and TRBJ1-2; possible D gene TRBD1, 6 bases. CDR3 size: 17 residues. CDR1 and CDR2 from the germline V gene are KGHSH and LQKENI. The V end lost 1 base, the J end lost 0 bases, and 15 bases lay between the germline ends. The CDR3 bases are TGTGCCAGCTCACCACGAATAGACAGGAGAGCTAACTATGGCTACACCTTC. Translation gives CASSPRIDRRANYGYTF.

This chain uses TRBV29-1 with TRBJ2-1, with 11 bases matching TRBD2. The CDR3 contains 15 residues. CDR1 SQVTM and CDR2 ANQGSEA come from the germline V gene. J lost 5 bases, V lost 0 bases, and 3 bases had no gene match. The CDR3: CSVEDLAGGHNEQFF. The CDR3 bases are TGCAGCGTTGAAGATCTAGCGGGAGGTCACAATGAGCAGTTCTTC.

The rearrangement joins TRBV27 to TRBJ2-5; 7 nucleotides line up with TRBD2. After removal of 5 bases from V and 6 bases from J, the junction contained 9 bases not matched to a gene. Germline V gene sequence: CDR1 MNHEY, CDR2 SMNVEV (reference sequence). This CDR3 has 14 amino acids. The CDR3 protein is CASSPLGGVKTQYF. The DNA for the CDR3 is TGTGCCAGCAGTCCCCTTGGGGGGGTAAAGACCCAGTACTTC.

In DNA, the CDR3 is TGTGCCAGCAGAATGGGGGCCAACACTGAAGCTTTCTTT. This sequence encodes CASRMGANTEAFF. J is TRBJ1-1 and V is TRBV12-3 or TRBV12-4; weak D call: TRBD1 (6 bases). The germline V and J ends were trimmed by 6 bases and 2 bases, with 10 bases remaining between them. The length of the CDR3 is 13 residues.

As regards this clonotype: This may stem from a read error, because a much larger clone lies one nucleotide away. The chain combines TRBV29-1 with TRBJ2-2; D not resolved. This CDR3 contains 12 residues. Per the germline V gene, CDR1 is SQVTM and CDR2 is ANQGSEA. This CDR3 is CIVRWDTGELFF. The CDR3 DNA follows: TGCATCGTCCGATGGGACACCGGGGAGCTGTTTTTT.

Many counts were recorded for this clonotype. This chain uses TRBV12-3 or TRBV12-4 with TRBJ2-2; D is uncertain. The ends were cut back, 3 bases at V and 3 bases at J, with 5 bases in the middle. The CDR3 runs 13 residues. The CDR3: CASSLWDTGELFF. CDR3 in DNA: TGTGCCAGCAGTTTGTGGGACACCGGGGAGCTGTTTTTT.

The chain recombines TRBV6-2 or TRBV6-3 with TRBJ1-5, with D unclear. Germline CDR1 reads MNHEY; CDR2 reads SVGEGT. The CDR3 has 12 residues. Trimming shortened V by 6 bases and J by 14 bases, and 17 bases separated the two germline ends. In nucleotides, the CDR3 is TGTGCCAGCAGAAGGGTCACCGGGATAAAGCATTTT. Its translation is CASRRVTGIKHF.

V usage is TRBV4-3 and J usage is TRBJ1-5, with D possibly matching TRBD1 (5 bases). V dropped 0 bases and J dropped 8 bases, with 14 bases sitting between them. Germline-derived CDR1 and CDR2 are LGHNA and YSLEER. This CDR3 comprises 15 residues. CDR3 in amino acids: CASSQDYGRDKPQHF. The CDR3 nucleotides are TGCGCCAGCAGCCAAGATTACGGCAGGGATAAGCCCCAGCATTTT.

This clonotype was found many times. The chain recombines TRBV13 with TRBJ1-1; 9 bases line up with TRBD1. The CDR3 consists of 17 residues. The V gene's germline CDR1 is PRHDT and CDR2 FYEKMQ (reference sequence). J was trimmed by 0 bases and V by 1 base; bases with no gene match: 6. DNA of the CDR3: TGTGCCAGCAGCTTAGCGGGGACAGGGCCTATGAACACTGAAGCTTTCTTT. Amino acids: CASSLAGTGPMNTEAFF. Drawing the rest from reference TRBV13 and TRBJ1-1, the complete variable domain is AAGVIQSPRHLIKEKRETATLKCYPIPRHDTVYWYQQGPGQDPQFLISFYEKMQSDKGSIPDRFSAQQFSDYHSELNMSSLELGDSALYFCASSLAGTGPMNTEAFFGQGTRLTVV.